What follows describes a single TCR beta chain. Its antigen is unidentified. The data derive from a study of shared clonotypes between healthy human individuals. Points from the study as a whole: The study's rarefaction showed incomplete sorted-subset sequencing despite large depth. Clonotypes that were shared across four donors made up around 5% of naive CD4 clonotypes.

Replicate sorted-subset PCRs were loaded with around 220 ng DNA, 29,000 or so T cell genomes. The data were produced by immunoSEQ multiplex PCR, yet TCRdb's version contains in-frame clones alone and is incomplete. The sample includes some 2 million clones, about 95% of them seen just once. CD45RO-negative, CCR7-positively selected cells formed the naive CD8 fraction, excluding terminally differentiated effector memory CD45RA+ cells. The CDR3 is 18 residues long. Unmatched junction bases numbered 9, after V lost 1 base and J lost 4 bases. The germline V gene has CDR1 SQVTM and CDR2 ANQGSEA. J is TRBJ2-1 and V is TRBV29-1; 14 positions match TRBD2. Sequencing was done on a sample of naive CD8+ T cells sorted from blood. This TCR was sampled from a man aged 18 to 35 in good health. The CDR3 DNA is TGCAGCGTTGAAGCCGATTGGACTAGCGGGGGGACTTACAATGAGCAGTTCTTC. As protein: CSVEADWTSGGTYNEQFF.